A single sample gave rise to the 16 T cell receptor beta chains below, sequenced in a study of radiotherapy plus CTLA-4 blockade in lung cancer. Clones were sequenced by immunoSEQ multiplex PCR, and TCRdb holds only the in-frame ones, with some missing. The sample carries 60,000 or so clones, 70% to 80% recorded once. The material sequenced was peripheral blood, taken from a patient treated with radiotherapy plus ipilimumab. The receptor source for this set is a human donor with non-small cell lung cancer who had a partial response to radiotherapy plus ipilimumab.

The rearrangement links TRBV6-1 to TRBJ2-7; no definite D call. The CDR3 length is 13 residues. V was trimmed by 2 bases and J by 5 bases, leaving 10 bases between them. Germline-derived CDR1 and CDR2 are MNHNS and SASEGT. CDR3 residues: CASSESPIHEQYF. The CDR3 region has the DNA TGTGCCAGCAGTGAATCCCCTATCCACGAGCAGTACTTC.

This clone has more than one count but fewer than ten. The chain employs TRBV7-9 and TRBJ2-1, with D uncertain. V lost 1 base to trimming and J lost 4 bases, with 2 bases between them. Germline V lookup: CDR1 SEHNR, CDR2 FQNEAQ (reference sequence). The CDR3 is 12 amino acids. The DNA for the CDR3 is TGTGCCAGCAGCTTAGTATACAATGAGCAGTTCTTC. Translating gives CASSLVYNEQFF.

This chain uses TRBV28 with TRBJ1-5, with 11 bases matching TRBD1. V lost 5 bases, J lost 9 bases, and 12 bases stayed unmatched. The CDR3 loop spans 16 amino acids. CDR1 and CDR2 from the germline V gene are MDHEN and SYDVKM. This chain's CDR3 is CASSRGQGAPGWPQHF. Here the CDR3 DNA reads TGTGCCAGCAGTCGCGGACAGGGGGCGCCGGGTTGGCCCCAGCATTTT.

The J gene is TRBJ1-1, the V gene TRBV4-1; D is perhaps TRBD1 (5 bases). The CDR3 extends over 14 amino acids. The V end was cut by 1 base, the J end by 3 bases, with 9 bases between. Germline CDR1 MGHRA, CDR2 YSYEKL. CDR3 in DNA: TGCGCCAGCAGCCAAGGGGGACTTTACACTGAAGCTTTCTTT. It yields the protein CASSQGGLYTEAFF.

This sequence joins TRBV28 and TRBJ2-5; 8 bases match TRBD2. Trimming removed 2 bases from V and 2 bases from J; junction bases left unmatched: 4. Germline V gene sequence: CDR1 MDHEN, CDR2 SYDVKM. This CDR3 has 15 residues. This CDR3 reads CASSLRGGRQETQYF. In DNA, the CDR3 is TGTGCCAGCAGTTTACGGGGGGGGCGTCAAGAGACCCAGTACTTC. The whole variable domain, filled in from reference TRBV28 and TRBJ2-5, reads DVKVTQSSRYLVKRTGEKVFLECVQDMDHENMFWYRQDPGLGLRLIYFSYDVKMKEKGDIPEGYSVSREKKERFSLILESASTNQTSMYLCASSLRGGRQETQYFGPGTRLLVL.

This clone showed up just a few times. The chain uses TRBV27 and TRBJ1-5, with a weak D call TRBD1 (6 bases). The CDR3 is 16 amino acids. The germline gives CDR1 MNHEY, CDR2 SMNVEV (reference sequence). V lost 0 bases, J lost 9 bases, and 18 bases lay in between. As DNA, the CDR3 is TGTGCCAGCAGTTTATCGGGGGCCCCTGGGGGCCTGCCCCAGCATTTT. It is translated as CASSLSGAPGGLPQHF.

The chain uses TRBV5-1 and TRBJ2-1; 10 nucleotides align to TRBD1. The CDR3 loop spans 16 amino acids. The V and J ends lost 7 bases and 3 bases, in that order; junction bases with no gene match: 10. In germline, CDR1 is SGHRS, CDR2 YFSETQ. This CDR3 reads CASRAAGTGVYNEQFF. The CDR3 nucleotides are TGCGCCAGCCGAGCCGCCGGGACAGGGGTCTACAATGAGCAGTTCTTC.

This chain connects TRBV5-6 to TRBJ2-5; D is possibly TRBD2 (6 bases). V lost 2 bases to trimming and J lost 5 bases, with 16 bases between them. The CDR3 contains 15 residues. CDR1 and CDR2 from the germline V gene are SGHDT and YYEEEE. The DNA of the CDR3 is TGTGCCAGCAGCTTTAAAGGGAGGAGCGGGGAGACCCAGTACTTC. This codes for CASSFKGRSGETQYF.

The chain uses TRBV10-3 and TRBJ1-5; D unresolved. V was shortened by 10 bases and J by 0 bases, with 10 bases between the two germline ends. This CDR3 spans 13 amino acids. The V gene's germline CDR1 is ENHRY and CDR2 SYGVKD. CDR3: CASTQDSNQPQHF. The CDR3 DNA reads TGTGCCAGTACGCAGGATAGCAATCAGCCCCAGCATTTT.

This clone was observed a handful of times. The chain employs TRBV11-2 and TRBJ2-5; a weak D match, TRBD1 (6 bases). Germline V gene data show CDR1 as SGHAT and CDR2 as FQNNGV. CDR3 length: 13 residues. Between the trimmed V and J ends, which lost 4 bases and 4 bases, there was a span of 10 bases. DNA for the CDR3: TGTGCCAGCAGCTATCCAGGGGTAGAGACCCAGTACTTC. Amino acid sequence: CASSYPGVETQYF.

J is TRBJ1-1 and V is TRBV4-1; D call uncertain. CDR3 length equals 13 residues. Germline-derived CDR1 and CDR2 are MGHRA and YSYEKL. Trimming left V 0 bases short and J 5 bases short, with 7 bases between. CDR3 DNA: TGCGCCAGCAGCCAAGACAGGCCTACTGAAGCTTTCTTT. Translated, it gives CASSQDRPTEAFF.

This clone appeared a single time. This chain joins TRBV6-5 and TRBJ2-1; 9 bases fit TRBD1. V dropped 6 bases and J dropped 5; count of bases not matched to a gene: 5. The CDR3 consists of 14 residues. Germline V gene sequence: CDR1 MNHEY, CDR2 SVGAGI. The CDR3 is CASRVTGGNNEQFF. The CDR3, as DNA: TGTGCCAGCAGGGTGACAGGGGGAAACAATGAGCAGTTCTTC.

This sequence joins TRBV6-5 and TRBJ2-3; perhaps TRBD1 as D (5 bases). V lost 8 bases to trimming and J lost 2 bases, with 11 bases between them. This CDR3 contains 13 residues. CDR1 is MNHEY and CDR2 is SVGAGI in the germline V gene. The CDR3 region is CASGGASTDTQYF. For the CDR3, the DNA is TGTGCCAGCGGTGGGGCCTCCACAGATACGCAGTATTTT.

The V gene is TRBV27, the J gene TRBJ1-2; TRBD1 matches 7 bases. Trimming took 4 bases from V and 4 from J; bases not matched to a gene: 6. The CDR3 covers 14 residues. Germline lookup yields CDR1 MNHEY and CDR2 SMNVEV (reference sequence). The CDR3 sequence is CASSYRDSGYGYTF. CDR3 bases: TGTGCCAGCAGTTACCGGGACAGCGGCTATGGCTACACCTTC.

The chain couples TRBV27 to TRBJ1-5, with D maybe TRBD1 (6 bases). The V gene's germline CDR1 is MNHEY and CDR2 SMNVEV (reference sequence). V was cut by 0 bases and J by 6 bases, with 12 bases left in between. The CDR3 extends over 15 amino acids. The CDR3 DNA reads TGTGCCAGCAGTTTATCCTACAGGGCCGCTCAGCCCCAGCATTTT. Its protein product is CASSLSYRAAQPQHF.

J is TRBJ1-1 and V is TRBV7-9; 8 bases agree with TRBD1. Germline values: CDR1 SEHNR, CDR2 FQNEAQ (reference sequence). The CDR3 extends over 12 amino acids. The V gene end was trimmed by 1 base and the J gene end by 11 bases; junction bases not matched to a gene: 3. The CDR3 bases are TGTGCCAGCAGCTTAGAACAGGGGGGTGCTTTCTTT. Amino acid sequence: CASSLEQGGAFF.